The rows below give T cell receptor beta chains drawn from one sample of a study of blood T cell repertoires in COVID-19. The data were produced by immunoSEQ multiplex PCR, yet TCRdb's version contains in-frame clones alone and is incomplete. The sample comprises more than 80,000 clones, 70% to 80% of which are singletons, and more than 5% rests with the top ten. Specimen: peripheral blood. Receptors were obtained from an elderly man with COVID-19, enrolled during active disease. Each CDR3 is given with its conserved first and last residue. Fields, in order: J gene, clone size, V gene, D gene, CDR3 protein, CDR3 DNA. The D gene is left open where the match is weak. Clone size is not always given. Where it is, it says once, few, many or a class for expanded clones.

J gene: TRBJ1-4
clone size: .
V gene: TRBV7-9
D gene: .
CDR3 protein: CASSTRSGFSATNEKLFF
CDR3 DNA: TGTGCCAGCAGCACCCGGAGCGGCTTCTCTGCAACTAATGAAAAACTGTTTTTT

J gene: TRBJ1-2
clone size: .
V gene: TRBV6-5
D gene: TRBD1
CDR3 protein: CASSYSSLRGRGYTF
CDR3 DNA: TGTGCCAGCAGTTACTCGAGTCTCAGGGGGCGCGGCTACACCTTC

J gene: TRBJ2-7
clone size: .
V gene: TRBV5-1
D gene: .
CDR3 protein: CASSLGAGSTYEQYF
CDR3 DNA: TGCGCCAGCAGCTTGGGAGCAGGGTCTACCTACGAGCAGTACTTC

J gene: TRBJ2-1
clone size: .
V gene: TRBV28
D gene: .
CDR3 protein: CASSLAIHNEQFF
CDR3 DNA: TGTGCCAGCAGTTTAGCGATCCACAATGAGCAGTTCTTC

J gene: TRBJ1-5
clone size: .
V gene: TRBV4-1
D gene: .
CDR3 protein: CASSQVAGVYAQPQHF
CDR3 DNA: TGCGCCAGCAGCCAAGTCGCGGGGGTTTATGCTCAGCCCCAGCATTTT

J gene: TRBJ1-2
clone size: .
V gene: TRBV24-1
D gene: TRBD1
CDR3 protein: CATSVGTGKDGYTF
CDR3 DNA: TGTGCCACCAGTGTTGGGACAGGGAAAGATGGCTACACCTTC

J gene: TRBJ2-2
clone size: .
V gene: TRBV6-5
D gene: TRBD2
CDR3 protein: CASSYSREGTGELFF
CDR3 DNA: TGTGCCAGCAGTTACTCCAGGGAGGGCACCGGGGAGCTGTTTTTT

J gene: TRBJ2-3
clone size: .
V gene: TRBV9
D gene: .
CDR3 protein: CASSAGTYSTDTQYF
CDR3 DNA: TGTGCCAGCAGCGCCGGGACATATAGCACAGATACGCAGTATTTT

J gene: TRBJ2-1
clone size: .
V gene: TRBV18
D gene: TRBD2
CDR3 protein: CASSSNPERGNEQFF
CDR3 DNA: TGTGCCAGCTCATCAAACCCAGAGCGGGGCAATGAGCAGTTCTTC

J gene: TRBJ1-2
clone size: .
V gene: TRBV7-6
D gene: TRBD1
CDR3 protein: CASSSADREDGYTF
CDR3 DNA: TGTGCCAGCAGCTCCGCGGACAGGGAGGATGGCTACACCTTC

J gene: TRBJ1-2
clone size: .
V gene: TRBV2
D gene: .
CDR3 protein: CASSEIRGGGYTF
CDR3 DNA: TGTGCCAGCAGTGAAATTAGGGGTGGGGGCTACACCTTC

J gene: TRBJ1-1
clone size: few
V gene: TRBV10-1
D gene: TRBD1
CDR3 protein: CASSKSRGLNTEAFF
CDR3 DNA: TGCGCCAGCAGTAAGTCCAGGGGGCTGAACACTGAAGCTTTCTTT

J gene: TRBJ2-7
clone size: .
V gene: TRBV7-2
D gene: TRBD2
CDR3 protein: CASSPSGPSYEQYF
CDR3 DNA: TGTGCCAGCAGCCCTAGCGGGCCATCCTACGAGCAGTACTTC

J gene: TRBJ1-2
clone size: .
V gene: TRBV4-1
D gene: .
CDR3 protein: CASSQATGYGYGYTF
CDR3 DNA: TGCGCCAGCAGCCAAGCTACAGGGTACGGCTATGGCTACACCTTC

J gene: TRBJ2-1
clone size: .
V gene: TRBV9
D gene: TRBD1
CDR3 protein: CASSDPGGRSYNEQFF
CDR3 DNA: TGTGCCAGCAGCGACCCAGGGGGCCGCTCCTACAATGAGCAGTTCTTC

J gene: TRBJ1-1
clone size: .
V gene: TRBV19
D gene: .
CDR3 protein: CASSIRRGRLDTEAFF
CDR3 DNA: TGTGCCAGTAGTATCCGTCGGGGGAGGCTGGACACTGAAGCTTTCTTT

J gene: TRBJ2-5
clone size: .
V gene: TRBV27
D gene: .
CDR3 protein: CASSLTQYF
CDR3 DNA: TGTGCCAGCAGCCTCACCCAGTACTTC

J gene: TRBJ2-1
clone size: .
V gene: TRBV5-1
D gene: TRBD2
CDR3 protein: CASSPLAGASEQFF
CDR3 DNA: TGCGCCAGCAGCCCCCTAGCGGGAGCGAGTGAGCAGTTCTTC

J gene: TRBJ2-5
clone size: .
V gene: TRBV7-2
D gene: TRBD1
CDR3 protein: CASSLQGEETQYF
CDR3 DNA: TGTGCCAGCAGCCTACAGGGGGAAGAGACCCAGTACTTC

J gene: TRBJ2-5
clone size: .
V gene: TRBV20-1
D gene: .
CDR3 protein: CSASRGMGETQYF
CDR3 DNA: TGCAGTGCTAGTCGCGGGATGGGAGAGACCCAGTACTTC

J gene: TRBJ2-7
clone size: .
V gene: TRBV7-2
D gene: .
CDR3 protein: CASSFRDEQYF
CDR3 DNA: TGTGCCAGCAGCTTCCGGGACGAGCAGTACTTC

J gene: TRBJ2-7
clone size: .
V gene: TRBV7-2
D gene: TRBD2
CDR3 protein: CASSFWVSGSGEQYF
CDR3 DNA: TGTGCCAGCAGCTTCTGGGTTAGCGGGTCCGGGGAGCAGTACTTC

J gene: TRBJ2-1
clone size: .
V gene: TRBV3-1/TRBV3-2
D gene: TRBD2
CDR3 protein: CASSQGLAGGPEQFF
CDR3 DNA: TGTGCCAGCAGCCAGGGGCTAGCGGGAGGGCCTGAGCAGTTCTTC

J gene: TRBJ1-4
clone size: .
V gene: TRBV9
D gene: TRBD1
CDR3 protein: CASSPTPGQPGEKLFF
CDR3 DNA: TGTGCCAGCAGCCCGACCCCGGGACAGCCGGGGGAAAAACTGTTTTTT

J gene: TRBJ2-5
clone size: .
V gene: TRBV6-5
D gene: .
CDR3 protein: CASSTPGHHMETQYF
CDR3 DNA: TGTGCCAGCAGTACTCCGGGACATCATATGGAGACCCAGTACTTC

J gene: TRBJ1-1
clone size: .
V gene: TRBV7-9
D gene: TRBD1
CDR3 protein: CASSRDRETFF
CDR3 DNA: TGTGCCAGCAGCCGCGACAGGGAAACTTTCTTT

J gene: TRBJ2-3
clone size: .
V gene: TRBV28
D gene: .
CDR3 protein: CASRSGQSTDTQYF
CDR3 DNA: TGTGCCAGCAGATCCGGACAGAGCACAGATACGCAGTATTTT

J gene: TRBJ2-1
clone size: .
V gene: TRBV21-1
D gene: .
CDR3 protein: CASRTGTPWGDEQFF
CDR3 DNA: TGTGCCAGCCGAACGGGGACTCCGTGGGGCGATGAGCAGTTCTTC

J gene: TRBJ2-7
clone size: .
V gene: TRBV28
D gene: TRBD1
CDR3 protein: CASSLSGTDYEQYF
CDR3 DNA: TGTGCCAGCAGTTTGTCCGGGACAGACTACGAGCAGTACTTC

J gene: TRBJ2-7
clone size: .
V gene: TRBV2
D gene: TRBD2
CDR3 protein: CASSEWREGPYEQYF
CDR3 DNA: TGTGCCAGCAGTGAATGGCGGGAGGGACCCTACGAGCAGTACTTC

J gene: TRBJ2-1
clone size: .
V gene: TRBV25-1
D gene: .
CDR3 protein: CASSGGRGRLYNEQFF
CDR3 DNA: TGTGCCAGCAGCGGGGGTCGGGGCCGGCTCTACAATGAGCAGTTCTTC

J gene: TRBJ1-2
clone size: .
V gene: TRBV3-1/TRBV3-2
D gene: TRBD1
CDR3 protein: CASSQTTGDRYGYTF
CDR3 DNA: TGTGCCAGCAGCCAAACGACAGGGGATAGGTATGGCTACACCTTC

J gene: TRBJ2-1
clone size: .
V gene: TRBV9
D gene: .
CDR3 protein: CASSVGGGSYNEQFF
CDR3 DNA: TGTGCCAGCAGCGTAGGTGGGGGGTCCTACAATGAGCAGTTCTTC

J gene: TRBJ2-1
clone size: .
V gene: TRBV7-9
D gene: .
CDR3 protein: CASSLVRLVQPGQFF
CDR3 DNA: TGTGCCAGCAGCTTAGTGCGCCTAGTCCAACCTGGGCAGTTCTTC

J gene: TRBJ2-7
clone size: once
V gene: TRBV7-2
D gene: TRBD2
CDR3 protein: CASSWTSAYEQYF
CDR3 DNA: TGTGCCAGCAGCTGGACTAGCGCCTACGAGCAGTACTTC

J gene: TRBJ1-6
clone size: few
V gene: TRBV4-2
D gene: TRBD1
CDR3 protein: CASSPHEDRGYSPLHF
CDR3 DNA: TGTGCCAGCAGCCCGCATGAGGACAGGGGTTATTCACCCCTCCACTTT

J gene: TRBJ2-3
clone size: .
V gene: TRBV5-4
D gene: TRBD2
CDR3 protein: CASGSGAGAPDTQYF
CDR3 DNA: TGTGCCAGCGGTTCGGGCGCGGGAGCTCCAGATACGCAGTATTTT

J gene: TRBJ2-5
clone size: .
V gene: TRBV29-1
D gene: TRBD2
CDR3 protein: CSVEGTSDSQETQYF
CDR3 DNA: TGCAGCGTTGAGGGGACTAGCGATTCACAAGAGACCCAGTACTTC

J gene: TRBJ1-6
clone size: .
V gene: TRBV13
D gene: .
CDR3 protein: CASSFILGSSPLHF
CDR3 DNA: TGTGCCAGCAGCTTCATCCTCGGGAGTTCACCCCTCCACTTT

J gene: TRBJ2-1
clone size: .
V gene: TRBV12-3/TRBV12-4
D gene: .
CDR3 protein: CASSPGIYNEQFF
CDR3 DNA: TGTGCCAGCAGTCCCGGGATTTACAATGAGCAGTTCTTC

J gene: TRBJ2-1
clone size: .
V gene: TRBV7-9
D gene: TRBD1
CDR3 protein: CASSSWDRGSDEQFF
CDR3 DNA: TGTGCCAGCAGCTCGTGGGACAGGGGTAGCGATGAGCAGTTCTTC

J gene: TRBJ2-1
clone size: .
V gene: TRBV9
D gene: TRBD1
CDR3 protein: CASSGQGSEQFF
CDR3 DNA: TGTGCCAGCAGCGGACAGGGGTCTGAGCAGTTCTTC

J gene: TRBJ1-5
clone size: .
V gene: TRBV7-9
D gene: .
CDR3 protein: CASCRGAQPQHF
CDR3 DNA: TGTGCCAGCTGCCGGGGGGCCCAGCCCCAGCATTTT

J gene: TRBJ1-6
clone size: .
V gene: TRBV7-8
D gene: .
CDR3 protein: CASSPQGLTLHF
CDR3 DNA: TGTGCCAGCAGCCCGCAGGGTCTCACCCTCCACTTT

J gene: TRBJ1-5
clone size: .
V gene: TRBV2
D gene: .
CDR3 protein: CASSAESNQPQHF
CDR3 DNA: TGTGCCAGCAGCGCGGAAAGCAATCAGCCCCAGCATTTT

J gene: TRBJ2-1
clone size: .
V gene: TRBV5-1
D gene: TRBD2
CDR3 protein: CASSERSSGEQFF
CDR3 DNA: TGCGCCAGCAGCGAGCGTTCTAGCGGTGAGCAGTTCTTC

J gene: TRBJ2-7
clone size: .
V gene: TRBV11-2
D gene: .
CDR3 protein: CASSLDRGFGEQYF
CDR3 DNA: TGTGCCAGCAGCTTAGACAGGGGCTTCGGCGAGCAGTACTTC

J gene: TRBJ2-5
clone size: .
V gene: TRBV28
D gene: TRBD2
CDR3 protein: CASSLIPSGAYGQETQYF
CDR3 DNA: TGTGCCAGCAGTTTAATTCCTAGCGGGGCGTACGGGCAAGAGACCCAGTACTTC

J gene: TRBJ2-1
clone size: few
V gene: TRBV7-2
D gene: TRBD2
CDR3 protein: CASSRLAGEQFF
CDR3 DNA: TGTGCCAGCAGCCGATTAGCGGGAGAACAGTTCTTC

J gene: TRBJ2-3
clone size: .
V gene: TRBV5-4
D gene: TRBD1
CDR3 protein: CASSPDRGDTQYF
CDR3 DNA: TGTGCCAGCAGCCCGGACAGGGGAGATACGCAGTATTTT

J gene: TRBJ1-6
clone size: few
V gene: TRBV2
D gene: TRBD1
CDR3 protein: CASSRQGSGNSPLHF
CDR3 DNA: TGTGCCAGCAGCCGACAGGGTTCAGGGAATTCACCCCTCCACTTT

J gene: TRBJ2-7
clone size: .
V gene: TRBV7-2
D gene: .
CDR3 protein: CASSLNGRGKEQYF
CDR3 DNA: TGTGCCAGCAGCTTAAACGGTCGCGGGAAGGAGCAGTACTTC

J gene: TRBJ2-7
clone size: .
V gene: TRBV5-1
D gene: TRBD1
CDR3 protein: CASSRGRQGAYEQYF
CDR3 DNA: TGCGCCAGCAGCCGGGGGCGACAGGGGGCCTACGAGCAGTACTTC

J gene: TRBJ2-1
clone size: .
V gene: TRBV30
D gene: .
CDR3 protein: CAWSGDFREQFF
CDR3 DNA: TGTGCCTGGAGTGGGGACTTTAGAGAGCAGTTCTTC

J gene: TRBJ1-5
clone size: .
V gene: TRBV7-8
D gene: .
CDR3 protein: CASSLDILQPQHF
CDR3 DNA: TGTGCCAGCAGCTTAGATATCCTGCAGCCCCAGCATTTT

J gene: TRBJ2-5
clone size: .
V gene: TRBV7-9
D gene: TRBD1
CDR3 protein: CASSFPLDRGRQETQYF
CDR3 DNA: TGTGCCAGCAGCTTCCCACTCGACAGGGGGCGTCAAGAGACCCAGTACTTC

J gene: TRBJ2-1
clone size: .
V gene: TRBV29-1
D gene: .
CDR3 protein: CSAHPGNEQFF
CDR3 DNA: TGCAGCGCCCACCCCGGCAATGAGCAGTTCTTC